This T cell receptor (beta chain) derives from a study of CD8+ T cells in alopecia areata. The germline gives CDR1 GTSNPN, CDR2 SVGIG (reference sequence). Trimming removed 1 base at V and 4 bases at J, with 19 bases between. This CDR3 spans 17 amino acids. Treatment reported: oral pan-JAK inhibitor, 5-10 mg twice daily. It was from alopecia areata patients that lesional scalp punch biopsies and peripheral blood were collected. Extracted RNA was reverse transcribed, and the resulting cDNA served as sequencing template. This table comes from immunoSEQ multiplex PCR, and its TCRdb copy is limited to in-frame clones, with some not included. The profile shows about 130,000 clones, 45% to 60% of them singletons.

The sequence derives from a human donor with alopecia areata. The sequencing here drew on CD8+ T cells sorted from blood, taken at week 4, from a patient treated with tofacitinib. The gene calls are TRBV30 and TRBJ2-2, with a tentative D call TRBD2 (5 bases). The CDR3 DNA reads TGTGCCTGGAGTGGTTACGAGGGTGCTCTTGGCACCGGGGAGCTGTTTTTT. Its translation: CAWSGYEGALGTGELFF.